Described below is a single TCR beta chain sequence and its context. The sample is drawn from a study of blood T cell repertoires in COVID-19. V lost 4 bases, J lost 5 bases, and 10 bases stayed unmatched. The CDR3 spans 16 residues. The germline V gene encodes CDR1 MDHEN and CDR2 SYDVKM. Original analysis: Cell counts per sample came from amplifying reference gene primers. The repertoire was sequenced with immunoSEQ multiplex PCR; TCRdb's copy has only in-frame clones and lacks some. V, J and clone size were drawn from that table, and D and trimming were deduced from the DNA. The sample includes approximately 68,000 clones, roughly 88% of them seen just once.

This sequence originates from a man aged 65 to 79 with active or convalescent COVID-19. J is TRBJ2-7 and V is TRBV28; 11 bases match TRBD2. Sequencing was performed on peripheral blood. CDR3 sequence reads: CASSSAGTSGLDEQYF. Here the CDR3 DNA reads TGTGCCAGCAGTTCCGCCGGGACTAGCGGTTTGGACGAGCAGTACTTC.